A selection of T cell receptor beta chains follows, all from one sample in a study of blood T cell repertoires in COVID-19. Clones were sequenced by immunoSEQ multiplex PCR, and TCRdb holds only the in-frame ones, with some missing. The sample lists approximately 210,000 clones, about four fifths occurring once. Sequenced material: PBMCs or T cells enriched from blood (not recorded which). Receptors originate from a man between 40 and 49 years old who had recovered from COVID-19. CDR3s include the opening cysteine and the closing phenylalanine or tryptophan. D genes are given only for firm matches. Clone size is shown for a subset of rows, as once, few, many or a class of expanded clone.

J gene: TRBJ2-5; clone size: -; D gene: -; V gene: TRBV11-2; CDR3 DNA: TGTGCCAGCAGCGCTGCTCCGGGCCCCAGGGGAGAGACCCAGTACTTC; CDR3 protein: CASSAAPGPRGETQYF
J gene: TRBJ2-7; clone size: -; D gene: TRBD1; V gene: TRBV7-8; CDR3 DNA: TGTGCCAGCAGCGCGGGACAGGGGACACGATACGAGCAGTACTTC; CDR3 protein: CASSAGQGTRYEQYF
J gene: TRBJ2-6; clone size: once; D gene: -; V gene: TRBV12-5; CDR3 DNA: TGTGCTAGTGGTTTGGTACGGACTTCTGGGGCCAACGTCCTGACTTTC; CDR3 protein: CASGLVRTSGANVLTF
J gene: TRBJ2-1; clone size: once; D gene: -; V gene: TRBV3-1/TRBV3-2; CDR3 DNA: TGTGCCAGCAGCCAAGATGATGGCTTTCCCTACAATGAGCAGTTCTTC; CDR3 protein: CASSQDDGFPYNEQFF
J gene: TRBJ1-2; clone size: once; D gene: -; V gene: TRBV18; CDR3 DNA: TGTGCCAGCTCACTGGACGGGGGTGTAGGTGGCTACACCTTC; CDR3 protein: CASSLDGGVGGYTF
J gene: TRBJ1-6; clone size: -; D gene: -; V gene: TRBV30; CDR3 DNA: TGTGCCTGGAGTGTACAAGGAGCAGGGATCAGATCACCCCTCCACTTT; CDR3 protein: CAWSVQGAGIRSPLHF
J gene: TRBJ1-1; clone size: -; D gene: -; V gene: TRBV6-5; CDR3 DNA: TGTGCCAGCAGCTTTTATAATGAAGCTTTCTTT; CDR3 protein: CASSFYNEAFF
J gene: TRBJ1-1; clone size: few; D gene: -; V gene: TRBV4-1; CDR3 DNA: TGCGCCAGCAGCCAAGGATGGGGGGGGGAGAACACTGAAGCTTTCTTT; CDR3 protein: CASSQGWGGENTEAFF
J gene: TRBJ1-1; clone size: -; D gene: -; V gene: TRBV27; CDR3 DNA: TGTGCCAGCTCCCCTCTAGATCAGGGGCGTGAGGCTTTCTTT; CDR3 protein: CASSPLDQGREAFF
J gene: TRBJ2-1; clone size: -; D gene: -; V gene: TRBV24-1; CDR3 DNA: TGTGCCACCAGTGATTTGCAAACGGGTAATGAGCAGTTCTTC; CDR3 protein: CATSDLQTGNEQFF
J gene: TRBJ2-7; clone size: -; D gene: TRBD1; V gene: TRBV2; CDR3 DNA: TGTGCCAGCAGGGAATTGGGACAGGGGGCGTACGAGCAGTACTTC; CDR3 protein: CASRELGQGAYEQYF
J gene: TRBJ2-1; clone size: -; D gene: TRBD2; V gene: TRBV4-1; CDR3 DNA: TGCGCCAGCAGCTACCCGGGACTAGCGGGAGGAAGGTCCTACAATGAGCAGTTCTTC; CDR3 protein: CASSYPGLAGGRSYNEQFF
J gene: TRBJ1-4; clone size: -; D gene: -; V gene: TRBV4-1; CDR3 DNA: TGCGCCAGCAGCCCGGAGCAGGGGGAAAAACTGTTTTTT; CDR3 protein: CASSPEQGEKLFF
J gene: TRBJ2-2; clone size: -; D gene: -; V gene: TRBV11-3; CDR3 DNA: TGTGCCAGCAGGTCATCGCGCGGGGAGCTGTTTTTT; CDR3 protein: CASRSSRGELFF
J gene: TRBJ2-7; clone size: few; D gene: -; V gene: TRBV5-6; CDR3 DNA: TGTGCCAGCAGCTTTAAAGGGGCAGGGTCCCCCTACGAGCAGTACTTC; CDR3 protein: CASSFKGAGSPYEQYF
J gene: TRBJ1-6; clone size: few; D gene: -; V gene: TRBV7-8; CDR3 DNA: TGTGCCAGCAGCTTATCAGGGAATAGACATAATTCACCCCTCCACTTT; CDR3 protein: CASSLSGNRHNSPLHF
J gene: TRBJ2-7; clone size: -; D gene: -; V gene: TRBV18; CDR3 DNA: TGTGCCAGCTCACCTTCAGGGGACGAGCAGTACTTC; CDR3 protein: CASSPSGDEQYF
J gene: TRBJ2-5; clone size: -; D gene: -; V gene: TRBV19; CDR3 DNA: TGTGCCAGTAGTATGGACTGGCAAGAGACCCAGTACTTC; CDR3 protein: CASSMDWQETQYF
J gene: TRBJ2-3; clone size: -; D gene: -; V gene: TRBV6-5; CDR3 DNA: TGTGCCAGCAGTTCGGAGGCTCCGGATACGCAGTATTTT; CDR3 protein: CASSSEAPDTQYF
J gene: TRBJ1-2; clone size: -; D gene: -; V gene: TRBV5-1; CDR3 DNA: TGCGCCAGCAGCCTGACAGCTAACTATGGCTACACCTTC; CDR3 protein: CASSLTANYGYTF
J gene: TRBJ1-3; clone size: -; D gene: TRBD1; V gene: TRBV7-2; CDR3 DNA: TGTGCCAGCAGCTTAGCGACAGGGGTGGGGGGAAACACCATATATTTT; CDR3 protein: CASSLATGVGGNTIYF
J gene: TRBJ2-5; clone size: many; D gene: -; V gene: TRBV4-3; CDR3 DNA: TGCGCCAGCAGCCAAGACTCGGGGTACGGGACCCAGTACTTC; CDR3 protein: CASSQDSGYGTQYF
J gene: TRBJ2-3; clone size: -; D gene: TRBD2; V gene: TRBV6-5; CDR3 DNA: TGTGCCAGCAGTTACTGGTCTAGCGGGGCAGATACGCAGTATTTT; CDR3 protein: CASSYWSSGADTQYF
J gene: TRBJ2-7; clone size: few; D gene: TRBD2; V gene: TRBV27; CDR3 DNA: TGTGCCAGCAAAGCGGGGCAGGGTACGGACGAGCAGTACTTC; CDR3 protein: CASKAGQGTDEQYF
J gene: TRBJ2-2; clone size: -; D gene: -; V gene: TRBV12-3/TRBV12-4; CDR3 DNA: TGTGCCAGCAGTTTCGTTACCGGGGAGCTGTTTTTT; CDR3 protein: CASSFVTGELFF
J gene: TRBJ2-1; clone size: -; D gene: -; V gene: TRBV3-1/TRBV3-2; CDR3 DNA: TGTGCCAGCAGCCAAAACCGCGGGGGCGGTGAGCAGTTCTTC; CDR3 protein: CASSQNRGGGEQFF
J gene: TRBJ2-3; clone size: -; D gene: -; V gene: TRBV7-9; CDR3 DNA: TGTGCCAGCAGCCCGATGTTGGGGCTGGATACGCAGTATTTT; CDR3 protein: CASSPMLGLDTQYF
J gene: TRBJ2-2; clone size: -; D gene: -; V gene: TRBV4-1; CDR3 DNA: TGCGCCAGCAGCCGGAGGGTGGACACCGGGGAGCTGTTTTTT; CDR3 protein: CASSRRVDTGELFF
J gene: TRBJ1-4; clone size: -; D gene: TRBD1; V gene: TRBV5-6; CDR3 DNA: TGTGCCAGCAGCTTGGCAGGGGGCGCAAAGGAAAAACTGTTTTTT; CDR3 protein: CASSLAGGAKEKLFF
J gene: TRBJ2-2; clone size: -; D gene: -; V gene: TRBV5-1; CDR3 DNA: TGCGCCAGTCATACAGGGTTGGTTAGATCCGGGGAGCTGTTTTTT; CDR3 protein: CASHTGLVRSGELFF
J gene: TRBJ2-7; clone size: -; D gene: TRBD2; V gene: TRBV7-8; CDR3 DNA: TGTGCCAGCAGCTCGTCCGGGACTAGCGGAATCGAGCAGTACTTC; CDR3 protein: CASSSSGTSGIEQYF
J gene: TRBJ1-1; clone size: -; D gene: -; V gene: TRBV19; CDR3 DNA: TGTGCCAGTAGTATAGTGAACGGGGTAGCGAACACTGAAGCTTTCTTT; CDR3 protein: CASSIVNGVANTEAFF
J gene: TRBJ2-3; clone size: -; D gene: -; V gene: TRBV5-1; CDR3 DNA: TGCGCCAGCAGCTTGGGACTTCGCACAGATACGCAGTATTTT; CDR3 protein: CASSLGLRTDTQYF
J gene: TRBJ1-2; clone size: -; D gene: -; V gene: TRBV27; CDR3 DNA: TGTGCCAGCAGTTCCTCGTGGGCAGCCTCTAACTATGGCTACACCTTC; CDR3 protein: CASSSSWAASNYGYTF
J gene: TRBJ1-5; clone size: -; D gene: -; V gene: TRBV2; CDR3 DNA: TGTGCCAGCACCCCGAGCTATAGCAATCAGCCCCAGCATTTT; CDR3 protein: CASTPSYSNQPQHF
J gene: TRBJ2-1; clone size: -; D gene: TRBD2; V gene: TRBV2; CDR3 DNA: TGTGCCAGCGTAGCGGGAAATCGCTATGAGCAGTTCTTC; CDR3 protein: CASVAGNRYEQFF
J gene: TRBJ2-2; clone size: -; D gene: TRBD2; V gene: TRBV4-2; CDR3 DNA: TGTGCCAGCAGCCAAGGCCTAGCGGGAGTGCGGACCGGGGAGCTGTTTTTT; CDR3 protein: CASSQGLAGVRTGELFF
J gene: TRBJ1-5; clone size: -; D gene: -; V gene: TRBV30; CDR3 DNA: TGTGCCTGGAGCGGGAGGGGGAAGCCCCAGCATTTT; CDR3 protein: CAWSGRGKPQHF
J gene: TRBJ1-4; clone size: -; D gene: -; V gene: TRBV29-1; CDR3 DNA: TGCAGCGCCCGGGGGGCCAATGAAAAACTGTTTTTT; CDR3 protein: CSARGANEKLFF
J gene: TRBJ2-6; clone size: -; D gene: TRBD1; V gene: TRBV27; CDR3 DNA: TGTGCCAGCAGAAACCGACAGGGGACGTCTGGGGCCAACGTCCTGACTTTC; CDR3 protein: CASRNRQGTSGANVLTF
J gene: TRBJ1-4; clone size: -; D gene: TRBD1; V gene: TRBV2; CDR3 DNA: TGTGCCAGCAGTGGGCAGACAGGGGGCGACGAAAAACTGTTTTTT; CDR3 protein: CASSGQTGGDEKLFF
J gene: TRBJ1-4; clone size: once; D gene: -; V gene: TRBV4-1; CDR3 DNA: TGCGCCAGCAGCCACGCTAATGAAAAACTGTTTTTT; CDR3 protein: CASSHANEKLFF
J gene: TRBJ2-7; clone size: once; D gene: TRBD2; V gene: TRBV27; CDR3 DNA: TGTGCCAGCAGTGGGACTAGCGCACACTACGAGCAGTACTTC; CDR3 protein: CASSGTSAHYEQYF
J gene: TRBJ2-2; clone size: few; D gene: TRBD2; V gene: TRBV5-1; CDR3 DNA: TGCGCCAGCAGCTTGCAGACTAGCGGGAGTATAGCCGGGGAGCTGTTTTTT; CDR3 protein: CASSLQTSGSIAGELFF
J gene: TRBJ2-1; clone size: -; D gene: -; V gene: TRBV30; CDR3 DNA: TGTGCCTGGGTTGAAAACGGGAGAAGCAATGAGCAGTTCTTC; CDR3 protein: CAWVENGRSNEQFF
J gene: TRBJ1-3; clone size: -; D gene: TRBD1; V gene: TRBV5-4; CDR3 DNA: TGTGCCAGCAGCTCGACGACAGGGGTCGGAAACACCATATATTTT; CDR3 protein: CASSSTTGVGNTIYF
J gene: TRBJ2-3; clone size: -; D gene: TRBD2; V gene: TRBV11-1; CDR3 DNA: TGTGCCAGCAGCTTGGCGGGGGTCGGCACAGATACGCAGTATTTT; CDR3 protein: CASSLAGVGTDTQYF
J gene: TRBJ1-3; clone size: -; D gene: -; V gene: TRBV7-2; CDR3 DNA: TGTGCCAGCAGCTTAGAGCTCCAGGGGTCCGGAAACACCATATATTTT; CDR3 protein: CASSLELQGSGNTIYF
J gene: TRBJ1-1; clone size: -; D gene: -; V gene: TRBV7-9; CDR3 DNA: TGTGGGGCGGGGGGCTTGGGCACTGAAGCTTTCTTT; CDR3 protein: CGAGGLGTEAFF
J gene: TRBJ2-3; clone size: -; D gene: -; V gene: TRBV19; CDR3 DNA: TGTGCCAGTAACCTAATGCCCACAGATACGCAGTATTTT; CDR3 protein: CASNLMPTDTQYF
J gene: TRBJ2-1; clone size: -; D gene: TRBD2; V gene: TRBV30; CDR3 DNA: TGTGCCTGGAGTGTAAACCTAGCGGGCCTCTACAATGAGCAGTTCTTC; CDR3 protein: CAWSVNLAGLYNEQFF
J gene: TRBJ1-1; clone size: -; D gene: -; V gene: TRBV7-6; CDR3 DNA: TGTGCCAGCAGCCGCAGTGAGGACACTGAAGCTTTCTTT; CDR3 protein: CASSRSEDTEAFF
J gene: TRBJ2-1; clone size: -; D gene: TRBD1; V gene: TRBV28; CDR3 DNA: TGTGCCAGCAGTTTAACATGGTCAGGGGGCCAAGATGAGCAGTTCTTC; CDR3 protein: CASSLTWSGGQDEQFF
J gene: TRBJ2-5; clone size: few; D gene: TRBD1; V gene: TRBV11-3; CDR3 DNA: TGTGCCAGCAGCCCTAGACAGGGGGTCGAGACCCAGTACTTC; CDR3 protein: CASSPRQGVETQYF
J gene: TRBJ2-1; clone size: once; D gene: TRBD2; V gene: TRBV7-3; CDR3 DNA: TGTGCCAGCAGCTCAGGAAGCGGGAGGAGCTCCTACAATGAGCAGTTCTTC; CDR3 protein: CASSSGSGRSSYNEQFF
J gene: TRBJ2-5; clone size: -; D gene: -; V gene: TRBV7-9; CDR3 DNA: TGTGCCAGCAGCTTAGGGGCAGGCCAAGAGACCCAGTACTTC; CDR3 protein: CASSLGAGQETQYF
J gene: TRBJ2-7; clone size: -; D gene: -; V gene: TRBV6-2/TRBV6-3; CDR3 DNA: TGTGCCAGCAGTTACTCGACAGGCTACGAGCAGTACTTC; CDR3 protein: CASSYSTGYEQYF
J gene: TRBJ1-2; clone size: -; D gene: -; V gene: TRBV29-1; CDR3 DNA: TGCAGGCCATGGGAGGGGCTCAATGGCTACACCTTC; CDR3 protein: CRPWEGLNGYTF
J gene: TRBJ1-5; clone size: -; D gene: -; V gene: TRBV23-1; CDR3 DNA: TGCGCCAGCAGTCAATCGTATCGGCAGGGCAGTCAGCCCCAGCATTTT; CDR3 protein: CASSQSYRQGSQPQHF